The sequence of this TCR beta chain was determined in a study of T-cell reconstitution after alpha-beta-depleted transplantation in children. For this clonotype: The antigen is undetermined.

Study-level results: At one year after transplant, newly produced T cells mostly accounted for T-cell counts and diversity. Two months or so post-transplant, alpha-beta T cells reportedly derived from several hundred expanded graft clones. Some patients' high day-60 TCRbeta diversity was traced to surviving recipient T cells and thymic progenitors.

During its preparation, the TCRbeta library received unique molecular identifiers. TCRdb re-called the PCR reads with MiXCR, one entry per CDR3 protein. This sample has around 580,000 distinct CDR3 sequences, with 20% to 30% found just once. The receptor comes from a boy younger than two with Wiskott-Aldrich syndrome, due to receive a stem cell transplant. This material consisted of PBMCs, taken before TCRalphabeta/CD19-depleted stem cell transplant.

CDR3: CASSPTGTTGTDTQYF. Written as DNA, the CDR3 is TGCGCCAGCAGCCCGACCGGGACTACCGGCACAGATACGCAGTATTTT. V and J are TRBV5-1 and TRBJ2-3; TRBD2 matches 7 bases. This CDR3 region has 16 residues. Looked up from germline, CDR1 is SGHRS and CDR2 is YFSETQ. With V trimmed by 4 bases and J by 1 base, 9 bases remained unmatched.